The 8 T cell receptor beta chains presented below share a single source sample, sequenced in a study of T cell responses to AZD1222 COVID-19 vaccine. Clones were read by immunoSEQ multiplex PCR, and TCRdb kept only the in-frame ones, dropping some. The sample includes around 20,000 clones, 81% of them seen just once. This specimen was peripheral blood, taken 28 days after the second AZD1222 dose. The receptors originated from an adult who received the AZD1222 COVID-19 vaccine.

The chain employs TRBV19 and TRBJ2-2; D is tentatively TRBD1 or TRBD2 (6 bases each). V lost 3 bases to trimming and J lost 4 bases, with 15 bases between them. The CDR3 sequence is 16 residues long. Germline V gene sequence: CDR1 LNHDA, CDR2 SQIVND (reference sequence). CDR3 in DNA: TGTGCCAGTAGTATTCGGGGGCTCGGACTCACCGGGGAGCTGTTTTTT. Translating gives CASSIRGLGLTGELFF.

The V call is TRBV5-6, the J call TRBJ2-5; D remains ambiguous. This CDR3 is 12 amino acids long. The germline V and J ends were trimmed by 1 base and 5 bases, with 6 bases remaining between them. Germline CDR1 is SGHDT and CDR2 is YYEEEE. The CDR3 DNA follows: TGTGCCAGCAGCTTGATGGAGGAGACCCAGTACTTC. It translates to CASSLMEETQYF.

The chain has TRBV27 and TRBJ1-5; D gene unclear. The length of the CDR3 is 14 residues. V was clipped by 4 bases and J by 4 bases, with 11 bases between them. The germline gives CDR1 MNHEY, CDR2 SMNVEV (reference sequence). The CDR3 DNA reads TGTGCCAGCAGTTCACAAATGAGGAATCAGCCCCAGCATTTT. Its translation: CASSSQMRNQPQHF.

The sample holds a few counts of this clone. The rearrangement joins TRBV5-6 to TRBJ1-1; D remains ambiguous. The V end lost 5 bases, the J end lost 4 bases, and 18 bases lay between the germline ends. The CDR3 sequence is 15 residues long. Germline loops: CDR1 SGHDT, CDR2 YYEEEE. The CDR3 loop reads CASRWEADYGTEAFF. DNA for the CDR3: TGTGCCAGCAGATGGGAGGCAGACTATGGCACTGAAGCTTTCTTT.

In its sample, this clone was seen once. The rearrangement links TRBV7-9 to TRBJ2-7; no definite D call. In germline, CDR1 is SEHNR, CDR2 FQNEAQ (reference sequence). This CDR3 region has 11 residues. Trimming removed 6 bases from V and 1 base from J, with 4 bases in between. Written as DNA, the CDR3 is TGTGCCAGCAGTCCTTCCTACGAGCAGTACTTC. Protein sequence: CASSPSYEQYF.

This chain links TRBV19 with TRBJ2-5; tentatively, D is TRBD1 (6 bases). Germline CDR1 LNHDA, CDR2 SQIVND (reference sequence). V shed 2 bases and J shed 5 bases, with 21 bases lying between them. The CDR3 is 17 residues long. In DNA form, the CDR3 reads TGTGCCAGTAGTATAAGGGGTACCCACAGGGCCCAGGAGACCCAGTACTTC. It codes for CASSIRGTHRAQETQYF.

The CDR3 loop is CAISEPSGGVYNEQFF. CDR3 nucleotide sequence: TGTGCCATCAGTGAGCCTAGCGGAGGTGTCTACAATGAGCAGTTCTTC. The chain links TRBV10-3 to TRBJ2-1, with TRBD2 matching 7 bases. The CDR3 runs to 16 residues. The junction had 7 bases not matched to a gene; V was cut back by 2 bases and J by 3 bases. The germline CDR1 and CDR2 sequences are ENHRY and SYGVKD.

V is TRBV6-6 and J is TRBJ2-1, with a tentative D call TRBD1 (6 bases). The CDR3 totals 17 residues. The V end lost 5 bases, the J end lost 1 base, and 18 bases lay between the germline ends. Germline V gene data show CDR1 as MNHNY and CDR2 as SVGAGI (reference sequence). The CDR3 region has the DNA TGTGCCAGCAGTCCAATCTGGTGGGACAATTCCTACAATGAGCAGTTCTTC. It encodes CASSPIWWDNSYNEQFF.